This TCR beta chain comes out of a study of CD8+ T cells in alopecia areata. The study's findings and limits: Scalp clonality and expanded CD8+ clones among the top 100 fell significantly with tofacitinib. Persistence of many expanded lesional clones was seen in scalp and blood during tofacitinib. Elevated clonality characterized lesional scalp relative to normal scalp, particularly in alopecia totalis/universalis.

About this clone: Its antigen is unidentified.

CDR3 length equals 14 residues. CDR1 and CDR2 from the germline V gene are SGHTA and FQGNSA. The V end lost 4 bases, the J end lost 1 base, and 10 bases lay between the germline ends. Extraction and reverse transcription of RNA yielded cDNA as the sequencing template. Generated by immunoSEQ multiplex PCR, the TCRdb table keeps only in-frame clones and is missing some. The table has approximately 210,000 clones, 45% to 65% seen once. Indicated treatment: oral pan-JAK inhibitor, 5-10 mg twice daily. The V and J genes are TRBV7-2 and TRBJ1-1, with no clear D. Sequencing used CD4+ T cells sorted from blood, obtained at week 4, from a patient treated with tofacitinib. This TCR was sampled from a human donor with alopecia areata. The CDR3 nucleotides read TGTGCCAGCAGCTCCTTCCTGGGGAACACTGAAGCTTTCTTT. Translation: CASSSFLGNTEAFF.